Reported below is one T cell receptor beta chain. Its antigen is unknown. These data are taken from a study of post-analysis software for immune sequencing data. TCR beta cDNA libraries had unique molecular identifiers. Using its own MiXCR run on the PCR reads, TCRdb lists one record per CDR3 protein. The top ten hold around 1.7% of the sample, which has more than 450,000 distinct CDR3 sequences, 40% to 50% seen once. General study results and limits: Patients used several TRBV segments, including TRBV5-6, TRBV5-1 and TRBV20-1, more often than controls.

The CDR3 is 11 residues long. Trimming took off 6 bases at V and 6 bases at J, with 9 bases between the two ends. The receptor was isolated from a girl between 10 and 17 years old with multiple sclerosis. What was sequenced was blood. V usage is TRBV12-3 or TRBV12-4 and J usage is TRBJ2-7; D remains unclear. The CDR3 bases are TGTGCCAGCAGCCCTTTTCTCGAGCAGTACTTC. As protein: CASSPFLEQYF.